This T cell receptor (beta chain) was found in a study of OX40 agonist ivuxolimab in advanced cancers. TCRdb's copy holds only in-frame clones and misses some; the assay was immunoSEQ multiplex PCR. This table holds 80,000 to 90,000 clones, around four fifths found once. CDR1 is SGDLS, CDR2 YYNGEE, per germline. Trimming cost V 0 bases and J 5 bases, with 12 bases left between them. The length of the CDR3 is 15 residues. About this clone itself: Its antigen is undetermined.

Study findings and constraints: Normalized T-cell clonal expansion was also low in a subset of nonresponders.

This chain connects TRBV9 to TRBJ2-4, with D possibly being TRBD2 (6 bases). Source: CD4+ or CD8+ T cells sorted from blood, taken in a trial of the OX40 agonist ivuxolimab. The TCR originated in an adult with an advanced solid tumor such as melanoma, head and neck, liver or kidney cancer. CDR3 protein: CASSVDRAGQNIQYF. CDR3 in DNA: TGTGCCAGCAGCGTAGATCGAGCGGGCCAAAACATTCAGTACTTC.